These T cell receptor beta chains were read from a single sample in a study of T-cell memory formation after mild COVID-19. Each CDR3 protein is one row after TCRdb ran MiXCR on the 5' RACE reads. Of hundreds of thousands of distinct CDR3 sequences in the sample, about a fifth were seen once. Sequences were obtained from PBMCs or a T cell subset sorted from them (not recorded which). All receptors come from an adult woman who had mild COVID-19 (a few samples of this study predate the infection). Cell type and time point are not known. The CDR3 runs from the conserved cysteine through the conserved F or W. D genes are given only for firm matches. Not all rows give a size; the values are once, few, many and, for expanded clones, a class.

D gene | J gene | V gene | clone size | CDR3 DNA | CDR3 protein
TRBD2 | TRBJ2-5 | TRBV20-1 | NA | TGCAGTGCTAGGGAACTCCCGGGACTAGCGGGGGGGCCGGTTGGGTCCCAGTACTTC | CSARELPGLAGGPVGSQYF
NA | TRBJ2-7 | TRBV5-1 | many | TGCGCCAGCAGCTTGGTCGGCTACGAGCAGTACTTC | CASSLVGYEQYF
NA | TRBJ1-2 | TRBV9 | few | TGTGCCAGCAGCGTAGACAGCTATGGCTACACCTTC | CASSVDSYGYTF
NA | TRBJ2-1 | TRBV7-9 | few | TGTGCCAGTGTCCCCCCCCAGGTTTTTACCTACAATGAGCAGTTCTTC | CASVPPQVFTYNEQFF
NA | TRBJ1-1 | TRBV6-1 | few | TGTGCCACCCAGACAAGACGATACACTGAAGCTTTCTTT | CATQTRRYTEAFF
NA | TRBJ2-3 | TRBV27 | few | TGTGCCAGCAGCTGGGCTAAGGAGGGCACAGATACGCAGTATTTT | CASSWAKEGTDTQYF
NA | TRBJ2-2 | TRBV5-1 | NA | TGCGCCAGCCGAAGAGGGAGCGGTGTCGGGGAGCTGTTTTTT | CASRRGSGVGELFF
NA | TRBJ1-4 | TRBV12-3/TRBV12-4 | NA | TGTGCCAGCAGTTTCCGGGTCCCCCTCGGAAAACTGTTTTTT | CASSFRVPLGKLFF
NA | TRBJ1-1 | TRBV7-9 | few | TGTGCCAGCAGCCCTAAGGAGGGGATGAACACTGAAGCTTTCTTT | CASSPKEGMNTEAFF
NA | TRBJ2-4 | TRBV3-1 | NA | TGTGCCAGCAGCTCCGCTGCCAAAAACATTCAGTACTTC | CASSSAAKNIQYF
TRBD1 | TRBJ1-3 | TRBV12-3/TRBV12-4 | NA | TGTGCCAGCAGATTCCCGGGACAGGGGGACGGAAACACCATATATTTT | CASRFPGQGDGNTIYF
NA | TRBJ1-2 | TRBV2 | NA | TGTGCCAGCGGCGCTCTTGCAAGCTATGGCTACACCTTC | CASGALASYGYTF
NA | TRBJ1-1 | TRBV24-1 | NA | TGTGCCACCCACCCCGGGGGTGTCGCTGAAGCTTTCTTT | CATHPGGVAEAFF
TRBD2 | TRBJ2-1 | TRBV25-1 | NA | TGTGCCAGCAGTGAACTCCTCCTAGCGGGAGGTGGGAATGAGCAGTTCTTC | CASSELLLAGGGNEQFF
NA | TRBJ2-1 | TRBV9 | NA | TGTGCCAGCAGCGGGACTCCTTTGACTATCAATGAGCAGTTCTTC | CASSGTPLTINEQFF
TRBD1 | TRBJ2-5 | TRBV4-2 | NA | TGTGCCAGCAGCCAAGTACAGGGGGCCGGGGAGACCCAGTACTTC | CASSQVQGAGETQYF
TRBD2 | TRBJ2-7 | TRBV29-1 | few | TGCAGCGTTGCATCGGCTAGCGGGCGCGAGCAGTACTTC | CSVASASGREQYF
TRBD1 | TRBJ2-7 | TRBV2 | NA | TGTGCCAGCAGATTAAATCCGGACAGGGGTATCTCCTACGAGCAGTACTTC | CASRLNPDRGISYEQYF
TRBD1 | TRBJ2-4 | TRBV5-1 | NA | TGCGCCAGCAGCTTTCGGACAGGGGACATTCAGTACTTC | CASSFRTGDIQYF
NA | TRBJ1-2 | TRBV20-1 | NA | TGCAGTGCCCCGGCTGGGCGAAACTATGGCTACACCTTC | CSAPAGRNYGYTF
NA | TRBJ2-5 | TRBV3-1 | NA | TGTGCCAGCAGCCAAGCGGACCGATCGACCCAGTACTTC | CASSQADRSTQYF
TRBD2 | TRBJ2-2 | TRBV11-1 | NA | TGTGCCAGCAGTTCGCCTAGCGGGAGCCCCGGGGAGCTGTTTTTT | CASSSPSGSPGELFF
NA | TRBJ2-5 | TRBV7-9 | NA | TGTGCCAGCAGCTTAGCTGGTTCTTCCGAGATCGGAGGGGTAGAGACCCAGTACTTC | CASSLAGSSEIGGVETQYF
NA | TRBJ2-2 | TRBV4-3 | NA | TGCGCCAGCAGCCAAGATCGGTGGGGTAGGGGGGAGCTGTTTTTT | CASSQDRWGRGELFF
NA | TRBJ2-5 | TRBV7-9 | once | TGTGCCAGCAGCTTGTTAGGACGGTTATCCGAGACCCAGTACTTC | CASSLLGRLSETQYF
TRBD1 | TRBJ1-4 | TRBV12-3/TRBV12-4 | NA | TGTGCCAGCCGACAGGGGAGGGCAACTAATGAAAAACTGTTTTTT | CASRQGRATNEKLFF
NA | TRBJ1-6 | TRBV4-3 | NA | TGCGCCAGCAGCCCCGGAGGACATAATTCACCCCTCCACTTT | CASSPGGHNSPLHF
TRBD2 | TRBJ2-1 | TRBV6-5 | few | TGTGCCAGCCGCGGAGGACTAGTCGATGAGCAGTTCTTC | CASRGGLVDEQFF
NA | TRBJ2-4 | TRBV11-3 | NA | TGTGCCAGCAGCTACTCAAGAGGTCGTGGAAACATTCAGTACTTC | CASSYSRGRGNIQYF
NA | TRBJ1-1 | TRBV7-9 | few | TGTGCCAGCAGCTTTGGCCCCTTGGCTTTCTTT | CASSFGPLAFF
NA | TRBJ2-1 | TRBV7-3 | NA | TGTGCCAGCAGCTCAGGCAACAGGGATCATGAGCAGTTCTTC | CASSSGNRDHEQFF
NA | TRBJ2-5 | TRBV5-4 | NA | TGTGCCAGCAGCTTCCGACAGGAGCAAGAGACCCAGTACTTC | CASSFRQEQETQYF
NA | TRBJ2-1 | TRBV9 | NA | TGTGCCAGCAGCGCCACTCATCTAGGGGACAATGAGCAGTTCTTC | CASSATHLGDNEQFF
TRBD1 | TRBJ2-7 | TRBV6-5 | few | TGTGCCAGCAGTTACTCGGGACAGGGTGGCGAGCAGTACTTC | CASSYSGQGGEQYF
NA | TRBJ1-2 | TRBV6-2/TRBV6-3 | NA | TGTGCCAGCAGTGGCCTGAGGGGCAACTATGGCTACACCTTC | CASSGLRGNYGYTF
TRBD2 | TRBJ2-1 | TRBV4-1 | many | TGCGCCAGCAGCCAAGATCTTACTAGCGGGAACAATGAGCAGTTCTTC | CASSQDLTSGNNEQFF
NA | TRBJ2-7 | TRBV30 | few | TGTGCCTGGACCGCCGGGAGTGAGCAGTACTTC | CAWTAGSEQYF
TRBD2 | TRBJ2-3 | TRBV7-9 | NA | TGTGCCAGCACCGTAATAGCGGGAAGCACAGATACGCAGTATTTT | CASTVIAGSTDTQYF
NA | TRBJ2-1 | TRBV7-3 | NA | TGTGCCAGCAGCTTATTGGGGGCCCTTGCCTACAATGAGCAGTTCTTC | CASSLLGALAYNEQFF
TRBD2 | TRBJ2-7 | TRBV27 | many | TGTGCCAGCAGTGGAGGACTAGCGGGAACCTACGAGCAGTACTTC | CASSGGLAGTYEQYF